Listed here are 32 T cell receptor beta chains from one sample, sequenced in a study of CD8+CD57+ T cells in acquired aplastic anemia. Genomic DNA, serving as template, underwent TCR beta VDJ and CDR3 profiling. Each CDR3 protein is one row after TCRdb ran MiXCR on the reads. Among around 170,000 distinct CDR3 sequences listed, 63% were seen once. The sample was sorted CD4+, CD8+, or CD8+CD57+ T cells (not recorded which) from PBMCs. Receptors were obtained from a human donor in good health.

This clonotype was recorded a few times. Compared with germline, one end of the junction differs, possibly owing to a read error. V usage is TRBV2 and J usage is TRBJ1-4, with no clear D. Germline V gives CDR1 SNHLY, CDR2 FYNNEI. The CDR3 is made up of 13 amino acids. For the CDR3, the DNA is TGCGCCAGCAGTGATGGATCTTCTGAAAAACTGTTTTTT. Translation gives CASSDGSSEKLFF.

The chain employs TRBV7-8 and TRBJ2-7, with 7 bases matching TRBD1. This CDR3 spans 13 amino acids. Germline V lookup: CDR1 SGHVS, CDR2 FQNEAQ. V was clipped by 3 bases and J by 2 bases; unmatched bases: 1. The CDR3 sequence is CASSFDRAYEQYF. As DNA, the CDR3 is TGTGCCAGCAGCTTCGACAGGGCCTACGAGCAGTACTTC.

This chain uses TRBV2 with TRBJ2-2; D gene uncertain. The V gene lost 5 bases and the J gene lost 4 bases, with 11 bases spanning the gap. Germline V gene sequence: CDR1 SNHLY, CDR2 FYNNEI. The CDR3 sequence is 14 residues long. This CDR3 is CASSLESSTGELFF. CDR3 nucleotides: TGTGCCAGCAGTTTAGAGTCAAGCACCGGGGAGCTGTTTTTT.

V usage is TRBV20-1 and J usage is TRBJ2-3; 14 nucleotides match TRBD2. Trimming cost V 0 bases and J 6 bases; bases outside gene matches: 5. This CDR3 comprises 16 residues. CDR1 is DFQATT, CDR2 SNEGSKA, per germline (reference sequence). CDR3 DNA: TGCAGTGCTAGAGATGGGACTAGCGGGAGCAAGGATACGCAGTATTTT. Encoded protein: CSARDGTSGSKDTQYF.

The chain employs TRBV6-1 and TRBJ2-1; 9 bases match TRBD2. Losses at the gene ends were 1 base for V and 9 bases for J; bases not matched to a gene: 10. This CDR3 contains 16 residues. Germline V gives CDR1 MNHNS, CDR2 SASEGT. Here the CDR3 reads CASSEGGLAGFLEQFF. In nucleotides, the CDR3 is TGTGCCAGCAGTGAAGGTGGTCTAGCGGGATTTCTTGAGCAGTTCTTC.

This clonotype showed up many times. The V gene is TRBV6-1, the J gene TRBJ1-5; 9 nucleotides agree with TRBD1. The CDR3 sequence is 16 residues long. Looked up from germline, CDR1 is MNHNS and CDR2 is SASEGT. Trimming at V came to 7 bases and at J to 4 bases, leaving 11 bases not matched to a gene. CDR3 DNA: TGTGCCAGCACCGGACCCGGGACAGGGCCTAATCAGCCCCAGCATTTT. Translated, it gives CASTGPGTGPNQPQHF.

The chain employs TRBV27 and TRBJ2-1; a weak D match, TRBD2 (6 bases). Trimming pared 5 bases from V and 6 bases from J, leaving 20 bases between. The germline V gene has CDR1 MNHEY and CDR2 SMNVEV (reference sequence). CDR3 size: 16 residues. The CDR3 loop reads CASSPIETWRGNEQFF. The CDR3 DNA reads as TGTGCCAGCAGTCCCATAGAAACGTGGCGGGGCAATGAGCAGTTCTTC.

This clonotype was counted many times. The J gene is TRBJ2-3, the V gene TRBV13; a possible D gene is TRBD2 (6 bases). This CDR3 has 16 residues. Deletions cut 1 base from V and 3 bases from J, with 14 bases between. CDR1 and CDR2 (germline): PRHDT, FYEKMQ (reference sequence). CDR3 nucleotide sequence: TGTGCCAGCAGCTTAGCGGGAGAAGATCGGACAGATACGCAGTATTTT. Its translation is CASSLAGEDRTDTQYF.

A few counts support this clonotype. The chain links TRBV14 to TRBJ2-1; 9 nucleotides agree with TRBD2. This CDR3 contains 16 residues. Trimming took 6 bases from V and 7 from J; bases not matched to a gene: 13. Germline assignment: CDR1 SGHDN and CDR2 FVKESK. CDR3: CASSLGWREGRNEQFF. DNA for the CDR3: TGTGCCAGCAGTTTAGGGTGGCGGGAGGGCCGGAATGAGCAGTTCTTC.

This clonotype was found a few times. The chain employs TRBV5-1 and TRBJ2-3; D is possibly TRBD1 (5 bases). Trimming took off 3 bases at V and 3 bases at J, with 14 bases between the two ends. The CDR3 covers 15 residues. The germline V gene encodes CDR1 SGHRS and CDR2 YFSETQ. The CDR3 spells CASSYGRAGTDTQYF. The CDR3 DNA is TGCGCCAGCAGCTACGGCCGCGCAGGGACAGATACGCAGTATTTT.

This chain links TRBV7-9 with TRBJ1-2; no clear D. This CDR3 has 14 residues. V was shortened by 5 bases and J by 6 bases, with 16 bases between the two germline ends. The V gene's germline CDR1 is SEHNR and CDR2 FQNEAQ (reference sequence). The CDR3 DNA sequence: TGTGCCAGCAGCCCGAACGTCGTCGCGGATGGCTACACCTTC. This translates into CASSPNVVADGYTF.

The V call is TRBV20-1, the J call TRBJ2-7, with D uncertain. The V gene lost 0 bases and the J gene lost 6 bases, with 6 bases spanning the gap. There are 11 residues in the CDR3. In germline, CDR1 is DFQATT, CDR2 SNEGSKA (reference sequence). In DNA, the CDR3 is TGCAGTGCTAGAGACGCAAGCGAGCAGTACTTC. This sequence encodes CSARDASEQYF.

This chain connects TRBV10-3 to TRBJ2-7; tentative D call: TRBD2 (5 bases). V lost 3 bases to trimming and J lost 0 bases, with 12 bases between them. Per germline, CDR1 ENHRY and CDR2 SYGVKD. This CDR3 contains 15 residues. This CDR3 reads CAISDVGDPSYEQYF. CDR3 nucleotide sequence: TGTGCCATCAGTGATGTGGGAGACCCCTCCTACGAGCAGTACTTC.

This clonotype was observed a handful of times. A much larger clone lies a single base off, so this may be a read error. The J gene is TRBJ2-1, the V gene TRBV6-1, with 7 bases fitting TRBD2. The J segment lost 5 bases and the V segment lost 8 bases, leaving 6 bases of the junction unmatched. The CDR3 contains 13 residues. Germline V gene lookup returns CDR1 MNHNS and CDR2 SASEGT. CDR3 amino acids: CASGLVVHNEQFF. The CDR3 bases are TGTGCCAGCGGACTAGTGGTTCACAATGAGCAGTTCTTC.

The chain employs TRBV14 and TRBJ2-1; unclear D gene. CDR1 and CDR2 from the germline V gene are SGHDN and FVKESK. The CDR3 is made up of 18 amino acids. V lost 1 base to trimming and J lost 3 bases, with 19 bases between them. The CDR3 DNA reads TGTGCCAGCAGCCAAGTACCAGCGCTCGGCAGTTACTACAATGAGCAGTTCTTC. It codes for CASSQVPALGSYYNEQFF.

The V and J genes are TRBV2 and TRBJ1-1; maybe TRBD1 (5 bases). CDR3 length: 14 amino acids. Germline CDR1 reads SNHLY; CDR2 reads FYNNEI. V lost 4 bases and J lost 6, with 15 bases in between. The CDR3 DNA sequence: TGTGCCAGCAGTGTGGAGGGGCGGCGAGCTGAAGCTTTCTTT. It translates to CASSVEGRRAEAFF.

Details on this clonotype: One base away lies a much larger clone, so this may be a sequencing read error. The chain couples TRBV7-9 to TRBJ1-1, with no clear D. Trimming stripped 5 bases from V and 1 base from J, with 8 bases between. The CDR3 length is 13 residues. Germline V CDR1 and CDR2: SEHNR, FQNEAQ (reference sequence). Here the CDR3 DNA reads TGTGCCAGCAGCATATCAGAGAACACTGAAGCTTTCTTT. This encodes CASSISENTEAFF.

This clonotype was recorded once. V and J are TRBV2 and TRBJ2-7; 9 nucleotides agree with TRBD1. Germline lookup yields CDR1 SNHLY and CDR2 FYNNEI. This CDR3 spans 14 amino acids. V lost 3 bases to trimming and J lost 4 bases; unmatched junction nucleotides: 4. The CDR3 loop is CASSEGTGKYEQYF. CDR3 in DNA: TGTGCCAGCAGTGAGGGGACAGGGAAATACGAGCAGTACTTC.

This clonotype has ten or more counts. The chain recombines TRBV7-6 with TRBJ2-2; D is unclear. The V gene's germline CDR1 is SGHVS and CDR2 FNYEAQ. The CDR3 length is 13 residues. Trimming left V 5 bases short and J 4 bases short, with 8 bases between. The CDR3 DNA sequence: TGTGCCAGCAGCACCCTTAGCACCGGGGAGCTGTTTTTT. It translates to CASSTLSTGELFF. The whole variable domain, filled in from reference TRBV7-6 and TRBJ2-2, reads GAGVSQSPRYKVTKRGQDVALRCDPISGHVSLYWYRQALGQGPEFLTYFNYEAQQDKSGLPNDRFSAERPEGSISTLTIQRTEQRDSAMYRCASSTLSTGELFFGEGSRLTVL.

For the CDR3, the DNA is TGTGCCACCAGTGACCCCGGGACAGGGGGATCCCACGAGCAGTACTTC. This translates into CATSDPGTGGSHEQYF. The chain joins TRBV24-1 to TRBJ2-7; 11 nucleotides line up with TRBD1. The germline CDR1 and CDR2 sequences are KGHDR and SFDVKD. The CDR3 length is 16 residues. V lost 4 bases and J lost 5; bases outside the gene matches: 9.

The chain employs TRBV19 and TRBJ2-6; no definite D call. This CDR3 is built from 14 residues. Per germline, CDR1 LNHDA and CDR2 SQIVND (reference sequence). V shed 3 bases and J shed 0 bases, with 3 bases lying between them. The CDR3 DNA reads as TGTGCCAGTAGTATCGGCTCTGGGGCCAACGTCCTGACTTTC. Residues: CASSIGSGANVLTF. Using reference TRBV19 and TRBJ2-6 for the parts outside the CDR3, the full variable domain is DGGITQSPKYLFRKEGQNVTLSCEQNLNHDAMYWYRQDPGQGLRLIYYSQIVNDFQKGDIAEGYSVSREKKESFPLTVTSAQKNPTAFYLCASSIGSGANVLTFGAGSRLTVL.

This clonotype was picked up many times. V gene TRBV7-8 combines with J gene TRBJ2-1, with D hard to call. The germline V gene encodes CDR1 SGHVS and CDR2 FQNEAQ. V lost 1 base, J lost 6 bases, and 10 bases lay in between. The CDR3 has 14 amino acids. The CDR3 reads CASSLGAAFNEQFF. The CDR3 nucleotides read TGTGCCAGCAGCTTAGGGGCAGCCTTCAATGAGCAGTTCTTC.

This clonotype was recorded once. V usage is TRBV15 and J usage is TRBJ2-7, with D possibly matching TRBD1 (5 bases). CDR1 is LNHNV, CDR2 YYDKDF, per germline (reference sequence). Trimming took 0 bases from V and 2 from J, leaving 8 bases between them. CDR3 length: 14 amino acids. The CDR3 region is CATSRDKQAYEQYF. The CDR3 region has the DNA TGTGCCACCAGCAGAGATAAACAGGCCTACGAGCAGTACTTC.

The chain combines TRBV7-2 with TRBJ2-7, with a weak D call TRBD2 (5 bases). V dropped 1 base and J dropped 6 bases, with 13 bases sitting between them. Germline CDR1 SGHTA, CDR2 FQGNSA. The CDR3 has 14 amino acids. The CDR3 bases are TGTGCCAGCAGCTTAGTGGGCTCGGGGTTCGAGCAGTACTTC. It yields the protein CASSLVGSGFEQYF.

The genes are TRBV5-1 and TRBJ2-3; D is undetermined. Germline-derived CDR1 and CDR2 are SGHRS and YFSETQ. Trimming removed 0 bases at V and 0 bases at J, with 11 bases between. The CDR3 runs to 16 residues. For the CDR3, the DNA is TGCGCCAGCAGCTTGGTTATGAGCAGGAGCACAGATACGCAGTATTTT. Its translation: CASSLVMSRSTDTQYF.

The rearrangement uses TRBV2 and TRBJ2-1, with D unresolved. V lost 3 bases and J lost 6, with 12 bases in between. Germline CDR1 SNHLY, CDR2 FYNNEI. CDR3 size: 14 residues. The CDR3 loop is CASSDGLRVNEQFF. For the CDR3, the DNA is TGTGCCAGCAGTGATGGGTTGCGAGTCAATGAGCAGTTCTTC.

V usage is TRBV29-1 and J usage is TRBJ1-1, with unresolved D. Germline assignment: CDR1 SQVTM and CDR2 ANQGSEA. CDR3 length: 13 residues. With 7 bases removed from V and 5 bases from J, the gap between germline ends came to 17 bases. CDR3 sequence reads: CSATDGVKTEAFF. CDR3 in DNA: TGCAGCGCTACTGACGGGGTCAAGACTGAAGCTTTCTTT.

This chain uses TRBV27 with TRBJ1-5; D possibly corresponds to TRBD1 (6 bases). In germline, CDR1 is MNHEY, CDR2 SMNVEV (reference sequence). V shed 9 bases and J shed 3 bases, with 15 bases lying between them. This CDR3 has 14 residues. CDR3 residues: CARSSGADNQPQHF. CDR3 DNA: TGTGCCAGATCCTCGGGGGCCGACAATCAGCCCCAGCATTTT.

This clonotype was observed once. The chain is built from TRBV20-1 and TRBJ2-2; TRBD2 matches at 10 bases. CDR3 length equals 16 residues. The ends lost 5 bases at V and 6 bases at J; junction bases unmatched: 12. The germline CDR1 and CDR2 sequences are DFQATT and SNEGSKA (reference sequence). CDR3 protein: CSAFQAGGPWAGELFF. CDR3 sequence (DNA): TGCAGTGCTTTTCAAGCGGGAGGGCCCTGGGCCGGGGAGCTGTTTTTT.

This chain uses TRBV27 with TRBJ1-4; D gene unclear. CDR3 length: 13 amino acids. Germline V CDR1 and CDR2: MNHEY, SMNVEV (reference sequence). The ends were cut back, 2 bases at V and 12 bases at J, with 13 bases in the middle. The CDR3 sequence: CASSLSQAGELFF. The CDR3 DNA sequence: TGTGCCAGCAGTTTAAGCCAGGCCGGCGAACTGTTTTTT.

As regards this clonotype: The conserved phenylalanine or tryptophan is not found at the CDR3 terminus, so this likely reflects a read error. Because the CDR3's place on the DNA is in doubt, the DNA is left out and the CDR3 is given as listed by TCRdb. V usage is TRBV12-3 or TRBV12-4 and J usage is TRBJ1-4; the tabulated D call, TRBD1, remains unverified against the DNA. The CDR3 spans 13 amino acids, including both terminal residues. CDR3 in amino acids: CASSLSLVGGRDL.

V and J are TRBV2 and TRBJ2-7; D is uncertain. V was pared by 2 bases and J by 0 bases, with 14 bases between. Germline V lookup: CDR1 SNHLY, CDR2 FYNNEI. The CDR3 spans 16 residues. The DNA of the CDR3 is TGTGCCAGCAGTGAAACGGCTGTAGTGGCCTCCTACGAGCAGTACTTC. It translates to CASSETAVVASYEQYF.